This record covers a single T cell receptor beta chain. The data derive from a study of T cell changes during pregnancy in multiple sclerosis. Generated by immunoSEQ multiplex PCR, the TCRdb table keeps only in-frame clones and is missing some. The repertoire includes some 30,000 clones, less than 90% of them detected once, and approximately 8.4% sits in the top ten. The germline gives CDR1 PRHDT, CDR2 FYEKMQ (reference sequence). The CDR3 is made up of 13 amino acids. J lost 5 bases, V lost 4 bases, and 4 bases had no gene match. The TCR originated in a female donor with multiple sclerosis, enrolled in a pregnancy study. The starting material was CD8+ T cells from peripheral blood mononuclear cells, obtained before pregnancy. The genes are TRBV13 and TRBJ2-5; 7 bases match TRBD2. DNA of the CDR3: TGTGCCAGCAGCTCTAGCGGCCGGGAGACCCAGTACTTC. The encoded protein is CASSSSGRETQYF.